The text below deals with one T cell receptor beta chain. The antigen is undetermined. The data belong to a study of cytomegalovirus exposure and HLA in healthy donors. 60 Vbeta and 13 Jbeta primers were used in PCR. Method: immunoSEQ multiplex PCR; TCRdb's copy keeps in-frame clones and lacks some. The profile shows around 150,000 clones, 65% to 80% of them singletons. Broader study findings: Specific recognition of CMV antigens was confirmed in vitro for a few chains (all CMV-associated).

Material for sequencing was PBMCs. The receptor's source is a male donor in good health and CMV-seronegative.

The CDR3 nucleotides read TGTGCCAGCAGCGCCAGGACAGGGCTGAACACTGAAGCTTTCTTT. The encoded protein is CASSARTGLNTEAFF. The V and J genes are TRBV7-2 and TRBJ1-1; 8 bases fit TRBD1. With 5 bases clipped from V and 0 bases from J, the junction kept 5 bases outside the gene matches. The CDR3 loop spans 15 amino acids. Germline V gene data show CDR1 as SGHTA and CDR2 as FQGNSA.